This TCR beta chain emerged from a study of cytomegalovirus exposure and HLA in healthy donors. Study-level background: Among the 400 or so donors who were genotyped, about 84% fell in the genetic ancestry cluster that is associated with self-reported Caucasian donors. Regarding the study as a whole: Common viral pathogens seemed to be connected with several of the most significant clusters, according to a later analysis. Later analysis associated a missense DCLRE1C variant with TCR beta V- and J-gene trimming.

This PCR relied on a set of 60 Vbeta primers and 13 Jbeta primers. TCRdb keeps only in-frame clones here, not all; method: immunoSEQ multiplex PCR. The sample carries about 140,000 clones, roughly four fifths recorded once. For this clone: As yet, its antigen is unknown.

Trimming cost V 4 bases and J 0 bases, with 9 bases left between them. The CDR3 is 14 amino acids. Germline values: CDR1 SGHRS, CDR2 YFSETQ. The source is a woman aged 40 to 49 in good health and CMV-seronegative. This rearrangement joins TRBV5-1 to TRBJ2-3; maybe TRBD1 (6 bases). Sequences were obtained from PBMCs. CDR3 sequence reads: CASSTGFSTDTQYF. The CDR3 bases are TGCGCCAGCAGCACAGGGTTTAGCACAGATACGCAGTATTTT.